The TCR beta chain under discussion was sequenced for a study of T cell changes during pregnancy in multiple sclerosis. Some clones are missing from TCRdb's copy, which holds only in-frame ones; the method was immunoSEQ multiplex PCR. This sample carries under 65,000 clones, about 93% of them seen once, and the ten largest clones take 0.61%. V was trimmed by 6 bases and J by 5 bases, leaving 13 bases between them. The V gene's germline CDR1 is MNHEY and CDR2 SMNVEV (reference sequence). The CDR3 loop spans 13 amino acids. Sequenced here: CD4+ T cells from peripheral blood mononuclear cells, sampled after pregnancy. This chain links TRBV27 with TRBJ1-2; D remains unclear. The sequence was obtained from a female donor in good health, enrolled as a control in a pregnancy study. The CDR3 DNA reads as TGTGCCAGCAGCAGGCGGGAGGGTTATGGCTACACCTTC. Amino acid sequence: CASSRREGYGYTF.